One and the same sample provided the 9 T cell receptor beta chains below, sequenced in a study of CD8 T cells in Susac syndrome. It was with random hexamers that 0.5 to 1 ug RNA was reverse transcribed. TCRdb ran MiXCR on the immunoSEQ multiplex PCR reads and lists one entry per CDR3 protein. Of approximately 190,000 distinct CDR3 sequences listed, 95% are singletons. Sequences were obtained from CD8+ T cells from PBMCs. The receptors were gathered from a human donor with Susac syndrome.

The V call is TRBV6-5, the J call TRBJ2-2, with a possible D match to TRBD2 (6 bases). This CDR3 region has 15 residues. The germline CDR1 and CDR2 sequences are MNHEY and SVGAGI. Deletions cut 2 bases from V and 5 bases from J, with 12 bases between. CDR3 protein: CASSYGGSRTGELFF. CDR3 in DNA: TGTGCCAGCAGTTACGGGGGGAGCAGAACCGGGGAGCTGTTTTTT.

The V gene is TRBV9, the J gene TRBJ2-6, with D perhaps TRBD1 (6 bases). CDR1 and CDR2 from the germline V gene are SGDLS and YYNGEE. CDR3 length equals 17 residues. Trimming stripped 2 bases from V and 0 bases from J, with 12 bases between. The CDR3 region has the DNA TGTGCCAGCAGCGTTTCAAGGACAGCCTCTGGGGCCAACGTCCTGACTTTC. As protein: CASSVSRTASGANVLTF.

The rearrangement links TRBV28 to TRBJ2-3, with D unresolved. Trimming took 4 bases from V and 2 from J, leaving 10 bases between them. CDR3 size: 14 residues. Looked up from germline, CDR1 is MDHEN and CDR2 is SYDVKM. Written as DNA, the CDR3 is TGTGCCAGCAGTTCCTGGACCTACACAGATACGCAGTATTTT. It codes for CASSSWTYTDTQYF.

The chain recombines TRBV28 with TRBJ2-5, with 7 bases fitting TRBD1. This CDR3 is built from 14 residues. V dropped 5 bases and J dropped 9; count of bases not matched to a gene: 12. Germline CDR1 reads MDHEN; CDR2 reads SYDVKM. The CDR3 nucleotides read TGTGCCAGCAGTCACAATCAACAGGGGTACCCCCAGTACTTC. This translates into CASSHNQQGYPQYF.

This chain joins TRBV7-9 and TRBJ1-5, with 8 bases that match TRBD1. This CDR3 has 14 residues. After removal of 3 bases from V and 6 bases from J, the junction contained 4 bases not matched to a gene. Germline V lookup: CDR1 SEHNR, CDR2 FQNEAQ (reference sequence). CDR3 protein: CASSFSGGVQPQHF. CDR3 bases: TGTGCCAGCAGCTTTTCAGGGGGCGTTCAGCCCCAGCATTTT.

The chain couples TRBV4-1 to TRBJ2-3; D ambiguous. Germline CDR1 is MGHRA and CDR2 is YSYEKL. This CDR3 has 17 amino acids. V lost 1 base and J lost 6, with 20 bases in between. The CDR3 DNA is TGCGCCAGCAGCCAAGTCCCATCGTCGGCCCTTCCGGATACGCAGTATTTT. It is translated as CASSQVPSSALPDTQYF.

This clonotype was recorded once. The chain uses TRBV28 and TRBJ1-5; tentative D call: TRBD1 (5 bases). Per the germline V gene, CDR1 is MDHEN and CDR2 is SYDVKM. The CDR3 covers 15 residues. V shed 5 bases and J shed 3 bases, with 14 bases lying between them. Written as DNA, the CDR3 is TGTGCCAGCAGTCCGACCGGGACCCTCAATCAGCCCCAGCATTTT. This translates into CASSPTGTLNQPQHF.

The V and J genes are TRBV7-8 and TRBJ2-4; tentative D call: TRBD2 (5 bases). V was trimmed by 4 bases and J by 2 bases, leaving 9 bases between them. The CDR3 spans 14 residues. Germline V gene data show CDR1 as SGHVS and CDR2 as FQNEAQ. CDR3 in DNA: TGTGCCAGCAGCTATGCCGGGACCAAAAACATTCAGTACTTC. Its protein is CASSYAGTKNIQYF.

V usage is TRBV30 and J usage is TRBJ1-1; possibly TRBD1 for D (5 bases). The CDR3 totals 14 residues. Germline V CDR1 and CDR2: GTSNPN, SVGIG (reference sequence). V was clipped by 2 bases and J by 0 bases, with 10 bases between them. The CDR3 nucleotides are TGTGCCTGGAGTTCGCTGGGACTGAACACTGAAGCTTTCTTT. It specifies CAWSSLGLNTEAFF.